The 18 T cell receptor beta chains listed next were all sequenced from one sample in a study of blood T cell repertoires in COVID-19. Sequencing was performed with immunoSEQ multiplex PCR; in TCRdb, only in-frame clones are kept and a portion is missing. The profile shows approximately 360,000 clones, more than 70% of them singletons. Material for sequencing was peripheral blood. Every receptor here comes from a man aged 40-50 years with acute or convalescent COVID-19.

This clone appeared a few times. This sequence joins TRBV2 and TRBJ1-4; no clear D. The germline V gene has CDR1 SNHLY and CDR2 FYNNEI. This CDR3 has 12 amino acids. V was pared by 6 bases and J by 8 bases, with 10 bases between. The CDR3 coding sequence is TGTGCCAGCAGACAGAATGGGGAAAAACTGTTTTTT. Residues: CASRQNGEKLFF.

The rearrangement uses TRBV28 and TRBJ2-7; D is unclear. The germline gives CDR1 MDHEN, CDR2 SYDVKM. The CDR3 loop spans 14 amino acids. V lost 7 bases and J lost 2, with 15 bases in between. CDR3 nucleotides: TGTGCCAGCATTTGGGCTGCTTCTCCCTACGAGCAGTACTTC. Encoded protein: CASIWAASPYEQYF.

The chain employs TRBV21-1 and TRBJ2-5; the table calls TRBD2, which could not be checked here. TRBV21-1 is annotated as a pseudogene. This CDR3 is built from 17 residues. CDR3 sequence reads: CARPGLSGGNDLETQYF. As DNA, the CDR3 is TGTGCCAGACCAGGACTAAGCGGGGGGAATGATTTGGAGACCCAGTACTTC.

The V call is TRBV5-4, the J call TRBJ2-3; 7 positions agree with TRBD1. The J segment lost 1 base and the V segment lost 4 bases, leaving 6 bases of the junction unmatched. CDR1 and CDR2 from the germline V gene are SGHNT and YYREEE (reference sequence). This CDR3 is 15 amino acids long. The CDR3: CASSLQGVGTDTQYF. The CDR3 DNA reads as TGTGCCAGCAGCCTTCAGGGGGTGGGCACAGATACGCAGTATTTT.

V is TRBV7-3 and J is TRBJ1-2; D not certain. Germline V lookup: CDR1 SGHTA, CDR2 FQGTGA. This CDR3 contains 14 residues. Deletions cut 3 bases from V and 2 bases from J, with 10 bases between. CDR3 bases: TGTGCCAGCAGCTTGACACCAAACAACTATGGCTACACCTTC. As protein: CASSLTPNNYGYTF.

This chain uses TRBV7-2 with TRBJ1-2; weak D call: TRBD1 (5 bases). This CDR3 has 16 residues. V was shortened by 1 base and J by 4 bases, with 16 bases between the two germline ends. Per the germline V gene, CDR1 is SGHTA and CDR2 is FQGNSA. For the CDR3, the DNA is TGTGCCAGCAGCTTAGGGGTCGGGACGCGGGGCTATGGCTACACCTTC. The encoded protein is CASSLGVGTRGYGYTF.

This chain connects TRBV7-9 to TRBJ2-5; 8 nucleotides agree with TRBD1. Germline V CDR1 and CDR2: SEHNR, FQNEAQ (reference sequence). The CDR3 is 14 amino acids. J gave up 2 bases and V 4 bases, and 3 bases lay outside the gene matches. The CDR3 DNA reads TGTGCCAGCAGCTCCGGACAGGGACAAGAGACCCAGTACTTC. Its protein is CASSSGQGQETQYF.

This chain joins TRBV6-6 and TRBJ1-2, with 9 bases aligning to TRBD1. Germline-derived CDR1 and CDR2 are MNHNY and SVGAGI (reference sequence). J lost 13 bases, V lost 6 bases, and 9 bases had no gene match. This CDR3 is built from 12 residues. As DNA, the CDR3 is TGTGCCAGCAGCGCCGGGACAGGGAGGTGCACCTTC. Encoded protein: CASSAGTGRCTF.

This chain uses TRBV3-1 (or the pseudogene TRBV3-2) with TRBJ2-5; D gene ambiguous. The germline gives CDR1 LGHDT, CDR2 YNNKEL (reference sequence). Trimming cost V 0 bases and J 1 base, with 9 bases left between them. This CDR3 has 15 residues. The CDR3: CASSQDPEFQETQYF. The DNA of the CDR3 is TGTGCCAGCAGCCAAGACCCGGAGTTCCAAGAGACCCAGTACTTC.

This chain links TRBV12-1 with TRBJ2-3; TRBD2, the table's D call, was not compared with the DNA. TRBV12-1 is tagged as a pseudogene. The CDR3 runs 16 residues. The CDR3, as DNA: TGTGCCAGCAGCTTGGGCGGGGGGGCTAGCACAGATACGCAGTATTTT. This sequence encodes CASSLGGGASTDTQYF.

The rearrangement uses TRBV19 and TRBJ2-7; TRBD1 matches 10 bases. CDR1 and CDR2 from the germline V gene are LNHDA and SQIVND (reference sequence). Trimming removed 6 bases from V and 3 bases from J; junction bases left unmatched: 5. This CDR3 spans 14 amino acids. The CDR3 loop is CASRPGTGDYEQYF. The CDR3 DNA is TGTGCCAGTAGGCCCGGGACAGGGGACTACGAGCAGTACTTC.

The rearrangement links TRBV10-3 to TRBJ1-1; TRBD1 might be the D (5 bases). The germline gives CDR1 ENHRY, CDR2 SYGVKD. This CDR3 contains 13 residues. V dropped 3 bases and J dropped 4 bases, with 9 bases sitting between them. CDR3: CAISESGVTEAFF. The CDR3 nucleotides are TGTGCCATCAGTGAATCGGGGGTCACTGAAGCTTTCTTT.

V and J are TRBV28 and TRBJ1-3; 8 bases are shared with TRBD1. This CDR3 has 16 amino acids. The V and J ends lost 5 bases and 2 bases, in that order; junction bases with no gene match: 8. The germline V gene encodes CDR1 MDHEN and CDR2 SYDVKM. Written as DNA, the CDR3 is TGTGCCAGCAGTCAGCGGACAGGGTGGACTGGAAACACCATATATTTT. This codes for CASSQRTGWTGNTIYF.

The chain joins TRBV9 to TRBJ2-1; the D gene is possibly TRBD2 (5 bases). Trimming took off 0 bases at V and 14 bases at J, with 21 bases between the two ends. Germline CDR1 and CDR2: SGDLS and YYNGEE. This CDR3 has 15 amino acids. CDR3 nucleotide sequence: TGTGCCAGCAGCGTAGGCAGCTCCCCCGAGCACGGGGAGTTCTTC. Translated: CASSVGSSPEHGEFF.

The genes are TRBV7-2 and TRBJ2-1, with 7 bases aligning to TRBD1. This CDR3 has 15 amino acids. Losses at the gene ends were 5 bases for V and 6 bases for J; bases not matched to a gene: 10. CDR1 and CDR2 from the germline V gene are SGHTA and FQGNSA. CDR3 protein: CASSQGVGRGNEQFF. In nucleotides, the CDR3 is TGTGCCAGCAGCCAGGGGGTGGGGAGAGGCAATGAGCAGTTCTTC.

This clone was seen only once. The chain combines TRBV5-4 with TRBJ2-7; 7 nucleotides align to TRBD1. The CDR3 is made up of 15 amino acids. Losses at the gene ends were 4 bases for V and 3 bases for J; bases not matched to a gene: 10. Germline values: CDR1 SGHNT, CDR2 YYREEE (reference sequence). CDR3 nucleotide sequence: TGTGCCAGCAGCCCTGCGACAGGGTCATTCTACGAGCAGTACTTC. This codes for CASSPATGSFYEQYF.

The chain is built from TRBV6-6 and TRBJ1-2, with 12 nucleotides matching TRBD1. This CDR3 is 17 amino acids long. In germline, CDR1 is MNHNY, CDR2 SVGAGI (reference sequence). Trimming took 5 bases from V and 2 from J; bases not matched to a gene: 9. DNA of the CDR3: TGTGCCAGCAGTCACCGGGACAGGGGGCTGTCCAACTATGGCTACACCTTC. Protein sequence: CASSHRDRGLSNYGYTF.

This sequence joins TRBV5-8 and TRBJ1-2; D unclear. The length of the CDR3 is 13 residues. The germline CDR1 and CDR2 sequences are SGHTS and YDEGEE. V was pared by 4 bases and J by 4 bases, with 11 bases between. CDR3 amino acids: CASSLPGSYGYTF. In nucleotides, the CDR3 is TGTGCCAGCAGCCTGCCGGGGTCCTATGGCTACACCTTC.